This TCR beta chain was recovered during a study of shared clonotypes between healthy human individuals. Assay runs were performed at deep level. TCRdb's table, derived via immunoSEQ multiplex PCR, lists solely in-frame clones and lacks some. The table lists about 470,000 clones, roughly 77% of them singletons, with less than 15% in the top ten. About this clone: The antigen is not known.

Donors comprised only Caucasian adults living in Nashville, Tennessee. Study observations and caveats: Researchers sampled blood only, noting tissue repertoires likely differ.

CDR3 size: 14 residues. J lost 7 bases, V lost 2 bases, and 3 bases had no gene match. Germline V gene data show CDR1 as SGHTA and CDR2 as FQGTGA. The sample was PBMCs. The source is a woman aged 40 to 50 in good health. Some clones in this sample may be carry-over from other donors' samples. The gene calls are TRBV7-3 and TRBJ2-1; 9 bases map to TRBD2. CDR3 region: CASSLAGGPNEQFF. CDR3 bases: TGTGCCAGCAGCTTAGCGGGAGGGCCGAATGAGCAGTTCTTC.